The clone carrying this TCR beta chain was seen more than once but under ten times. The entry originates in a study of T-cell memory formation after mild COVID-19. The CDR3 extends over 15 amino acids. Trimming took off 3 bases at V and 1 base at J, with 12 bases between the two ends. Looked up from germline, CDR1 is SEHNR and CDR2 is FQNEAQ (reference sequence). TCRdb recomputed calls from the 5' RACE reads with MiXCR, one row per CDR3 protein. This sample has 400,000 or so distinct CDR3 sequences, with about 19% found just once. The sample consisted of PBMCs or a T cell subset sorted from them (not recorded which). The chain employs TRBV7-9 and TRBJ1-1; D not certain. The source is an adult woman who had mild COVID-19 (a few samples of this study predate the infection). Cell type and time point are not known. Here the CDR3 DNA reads TGTGCCAGCAGCTTGCCGGGAGTCAAGAACACTGAAGCTTTCTTT. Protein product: CASSLPGVKNTEAFF.